This TCR beta chain was sequenced during a study of liver allograft versus peripheral blood T cells. Study-wide background: Repertoires from peripheral blood of liver transplant recipients were compared with those inside their transplanted livers. Overall study results and limits: There were reportedly differences between T cell receptor repertoires inside liver allografts and those in peripheral blood.

TCRdb used MiXCR to reprocess the reads, holding one entry per CDR3 protein. The repertoire has approximately 13,000 distinct CDR3 sequences, 28% of them found once; the top ten carry roughly 2.4%. This CDR3 is 15 amino acids long. Deletions cut 2 bases from V and 0 bases from J, with 5 bases between. Germline V gene lookup returns CDR1 MNHNY and CDR2 SVGAGI (reference sequence). This clonotype is medium-sized in the sample. Its specificity is not known. The TCR comes from a human patient who had a liver transplant. Some T cells may be provided by the graft donor. The chain carries TRBV6-6 and TRBJ2-6, with D unclear. The CDR3 coding sequence is TGTGCCAGCAGTTACACAAACTCTGGGGCCAACGTCCTGACTTTC. It yields the protein CASSYTNSGANVLTF.